This T cell receptor (beta chain) was identified during a study of blood T cell repertoires in COVID-19. Study-level information: Both acute and convalescent COVID-19 samples were obtained from the United States, Italy and Spain. The analysed material was cDNA or gDNA that came from T cells, B-cell-depleted T cells, or PBMCs.

The data were produced by immunoSEQ multiplex PCR, yet TCRdb's version contains in-frame clones alone and is incomplete. The sample records under 300,000 clones, approximately 88% being singletons. Germline lookup yields CDR1 LGHNA and CDR2 YSLEER. The CDR3 has 18 amino acids. Germline trimming cut 0 bases from V and 4 bases from J; bases unmatched to any gene: 10. Allocation to cohorts depended on clinical history reported by the participants. Recovery among Cohort 3 donors was established by two negative PCRs, clearance, or symptom resolution. This sequence originates from a woman in her 30s who had recovered from COVID-19. The sequenced sample consisted of PBMCs or T cells enriched from blood (not recorded which). The chain couples TRBV4-3 to TRBJ2-1; TRBD1 agrees at 9 bases. The CDR3 DNA reads TGCGCCAGCAGCCAAGATGGCGTGGGACAGGGCGCTTACAATGAGCAGTTCTTC. Translated, it gives CASSQDGVGQGAYNEQFF.